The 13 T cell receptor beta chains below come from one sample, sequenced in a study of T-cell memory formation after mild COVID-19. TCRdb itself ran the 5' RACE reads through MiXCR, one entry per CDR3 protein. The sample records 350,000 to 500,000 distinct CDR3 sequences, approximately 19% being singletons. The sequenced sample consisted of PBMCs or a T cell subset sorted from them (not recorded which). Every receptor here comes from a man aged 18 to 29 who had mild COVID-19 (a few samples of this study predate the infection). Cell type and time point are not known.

The CDR3 coding sequence is TGTGCCAGCAGCCAGGGGGGGCGATACGAGCAGTACGTC. It encodes CASSQGGRYEQYV. This chain links TRBV12-3 or TRBV12-4 with TRBJ2-7; D is perhaps TRBD1 or TRBD2 (7 bases each). The CDR3 runs 13 residues. V shed 6 bases and J shed 4 bases, with 13 bases lying between them.

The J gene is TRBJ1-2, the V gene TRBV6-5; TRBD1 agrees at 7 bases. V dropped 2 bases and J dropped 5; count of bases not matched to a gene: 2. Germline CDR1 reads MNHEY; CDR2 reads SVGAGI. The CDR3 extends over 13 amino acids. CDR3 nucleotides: TGTGCCAGCAGTTACCTGGGACAGTATGGCTACACCTTC. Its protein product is CASSYLGQYGYTF.

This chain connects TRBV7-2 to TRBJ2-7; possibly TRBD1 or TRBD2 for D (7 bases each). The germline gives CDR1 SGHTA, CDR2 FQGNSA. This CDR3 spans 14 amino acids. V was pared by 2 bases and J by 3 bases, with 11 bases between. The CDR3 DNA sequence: TGTGCCAGCAGCTTAAGCGGGACAGACTACGAGCAGTACTTC. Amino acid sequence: CASSLSGTDYEQYF.

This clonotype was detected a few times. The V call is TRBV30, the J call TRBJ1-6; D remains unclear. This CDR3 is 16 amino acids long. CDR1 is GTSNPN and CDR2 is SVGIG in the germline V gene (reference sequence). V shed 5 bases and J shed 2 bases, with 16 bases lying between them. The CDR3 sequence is CAWVDTGYTYNSPLHF. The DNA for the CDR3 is TGTGCCTGGGTTGACACGGGATATACCTATAATTCACCCCTCCACTTT.

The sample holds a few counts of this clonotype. The CDR3 is CASSLPGSETQYF. The CDR3 nucleotides read TGCGCCAGCAGCTTGCCGGGATCAGAGACCCAGTACTTC. V gene TRBV5-1 combines with J gene TRBJ2-5, with D possibly being TRBD2 (5 bases). In germline, CDR1 is SGHRS, CDR2 YFSETQ. This CDR3 region has 13 residues. V shed 1 base and J shed 4 bases, with 8 bases lying between them.

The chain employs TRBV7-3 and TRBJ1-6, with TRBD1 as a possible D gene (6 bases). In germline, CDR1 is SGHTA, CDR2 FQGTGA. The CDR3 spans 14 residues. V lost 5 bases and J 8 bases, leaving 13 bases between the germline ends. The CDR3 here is CASSPRGEDSPLHF. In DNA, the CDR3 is TGTGCCAGCAGCCCCAGGGGAGAGGATTCACCCCTCCACTTT.

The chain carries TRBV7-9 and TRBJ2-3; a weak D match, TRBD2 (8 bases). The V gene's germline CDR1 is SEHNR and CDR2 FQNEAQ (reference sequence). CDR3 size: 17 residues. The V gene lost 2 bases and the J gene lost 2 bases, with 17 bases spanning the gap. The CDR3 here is CASSLRGGQRFTDTQYF. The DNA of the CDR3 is TGTGCCAGCAGCTTACGGGGGGGACAGAGGTTCACAGATACGCAGTATTTT. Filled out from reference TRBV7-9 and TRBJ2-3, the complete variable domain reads DTGVSQNPRHKITKRGQNVTFRCDPISEHNRLYWYRQTLGQGPEFLTYFQNEAQLEKSRLLSDRFSAERPKGSFSTLEIQRTEQGDSAMYLCASSLRGGQRFTDTQYFGPGTRLTVL.

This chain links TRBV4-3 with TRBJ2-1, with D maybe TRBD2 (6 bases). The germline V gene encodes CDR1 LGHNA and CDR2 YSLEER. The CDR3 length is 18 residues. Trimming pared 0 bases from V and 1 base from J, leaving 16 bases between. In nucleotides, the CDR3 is TGCGCCAGCAGCCAAGAACAGGCTGGAGGGTGGTCCTACAATGAGCAGTTCTTC. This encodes CASSQEQAGGWSYNEQFF.

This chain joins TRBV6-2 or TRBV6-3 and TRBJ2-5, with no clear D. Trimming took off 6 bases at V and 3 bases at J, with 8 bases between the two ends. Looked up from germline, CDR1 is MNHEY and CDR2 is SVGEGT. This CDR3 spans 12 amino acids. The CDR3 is CASSPRKETQYF. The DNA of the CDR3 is TGTGCCAGCAGCCCCAGGAAAGAGACCCAGTACTTC.

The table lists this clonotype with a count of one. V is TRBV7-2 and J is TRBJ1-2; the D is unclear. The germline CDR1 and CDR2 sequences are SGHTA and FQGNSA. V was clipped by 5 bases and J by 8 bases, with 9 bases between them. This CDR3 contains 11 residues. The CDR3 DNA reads TGTGCCAGCAGCAAACCAGGAGGCTACACCTTC. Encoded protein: CASSKPGGYTF.

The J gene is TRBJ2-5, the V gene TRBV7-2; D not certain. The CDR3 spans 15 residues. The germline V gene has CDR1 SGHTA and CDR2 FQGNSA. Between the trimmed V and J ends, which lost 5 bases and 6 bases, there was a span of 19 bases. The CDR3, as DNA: TGTGCCAGCAGCCCTACTGGCGCACCCATGAAGACCCAGTACTTC. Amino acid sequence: CASSPTGAPMKTQYF.

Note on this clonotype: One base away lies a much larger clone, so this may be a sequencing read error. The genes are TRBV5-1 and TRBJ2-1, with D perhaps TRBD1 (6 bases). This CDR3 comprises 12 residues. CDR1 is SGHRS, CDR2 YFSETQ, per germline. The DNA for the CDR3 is TGCGCCAGCAGCTCTCACAGGGATGAGAAGTTCTTC. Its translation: CASSSHRDEKFF. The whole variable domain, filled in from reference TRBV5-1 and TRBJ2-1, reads KAGVTQTPRYLIKTRGQQVTLSCSPISGHRSVSWYQQTPGQGLQFLFEYFSETQRNKGNFPGRFSGRQFSNSRSEMNVSTLELGDSALYLCASSSHRDEKFFGPGTRLTVL.

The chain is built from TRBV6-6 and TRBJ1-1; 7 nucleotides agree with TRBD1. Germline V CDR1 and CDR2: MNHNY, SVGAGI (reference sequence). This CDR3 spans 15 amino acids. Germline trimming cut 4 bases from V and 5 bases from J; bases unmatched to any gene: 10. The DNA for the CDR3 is TGTGCCAGCAGTTCCTCGACAGGGACTATTACTGAAGCTTTCTTT. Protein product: CASSSSTGTITEAFF.